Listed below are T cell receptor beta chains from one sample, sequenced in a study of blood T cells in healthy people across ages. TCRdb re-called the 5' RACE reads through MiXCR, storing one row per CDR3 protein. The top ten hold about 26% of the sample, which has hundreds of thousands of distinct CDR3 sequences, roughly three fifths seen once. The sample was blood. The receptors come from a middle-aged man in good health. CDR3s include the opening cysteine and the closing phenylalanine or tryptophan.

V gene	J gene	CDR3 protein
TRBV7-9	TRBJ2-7	CASSAGVGYEQYF
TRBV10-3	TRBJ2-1	CAIKPGTARYNEQFF
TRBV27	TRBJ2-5	CASRRPGLAPGREQYF
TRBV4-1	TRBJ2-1	CASSQSAGEYNEQFF
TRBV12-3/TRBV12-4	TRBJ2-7	CASSLPEQYF
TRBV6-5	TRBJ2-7	CASTNPNYEQYF
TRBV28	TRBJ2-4	CATNDRGTGGAGAKNIQYF
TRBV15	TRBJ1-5	CATSRPIGDQPQHF
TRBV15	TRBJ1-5	CATSRDRGFGVGQPQHF
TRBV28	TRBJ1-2	CASSLGGALSYGYTF
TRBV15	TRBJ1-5	CATSTTGIQPQHF
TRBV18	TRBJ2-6	CASSQQGSAGANVLTF
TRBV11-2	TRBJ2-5	CASSLGLATNRETQYF
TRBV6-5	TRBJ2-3	CASSKGAGSTDTQYF
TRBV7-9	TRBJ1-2	CASSLPRTETGYTF
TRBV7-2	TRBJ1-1	CASSPRGQGGNTEAFF
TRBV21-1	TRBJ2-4	CASSFRQFQYF
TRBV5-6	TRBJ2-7	CASRQQGPVGEQYF
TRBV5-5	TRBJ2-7	CASSFGGTGDPQYF
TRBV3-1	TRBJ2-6	CASSQDLWGRAYSGANVLTF
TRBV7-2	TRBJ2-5	CASSLGGPQMTQYF